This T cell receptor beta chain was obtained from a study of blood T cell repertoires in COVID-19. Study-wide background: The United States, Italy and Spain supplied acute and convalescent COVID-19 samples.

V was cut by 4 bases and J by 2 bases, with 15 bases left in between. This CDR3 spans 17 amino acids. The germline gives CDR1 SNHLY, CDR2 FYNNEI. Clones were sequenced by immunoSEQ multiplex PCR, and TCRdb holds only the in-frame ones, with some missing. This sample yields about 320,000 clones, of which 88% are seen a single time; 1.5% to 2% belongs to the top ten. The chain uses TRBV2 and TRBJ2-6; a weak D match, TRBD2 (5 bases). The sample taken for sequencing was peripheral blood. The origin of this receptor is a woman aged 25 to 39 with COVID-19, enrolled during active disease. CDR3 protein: CASSGGPGRPGANVLTF. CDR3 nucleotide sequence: TGTGCCAGCAGTGGAGGGCCGGGTAGGCCTGGGGCCAACGTCCTGACTTTC.